This is a list of T cell receptor beta chains from one sample in a study of blood T cells in healthy people across ages. From the 5' RACE reads, TCRdb called clonotypes with MiXCR, one entry per CDR3 protein. Seen here are 780,000 or so distinct CDR3 sequences, 40% to 65% observed once, and the top ten hold roughly two fifths. Sequences were obtained from blood. Receptors originate from a man older than 75 in good health. The CDR3 runs from the conserved cysteine through the conserved F or W. The D gene is left open where the match is weak. Clone size appears in some rows only: once, few, many, or a class for an expanded clone.

TRBD2 TRBJ2-1 NA TRBV12-3/TRBV12-4 TGTGCCAGCAGTTTTATAGCGGGGCCCCACAATGAGCAGTTCTTC CASSFIAGPHNEQFF
NA TRBJ1-1 NA TRBV20-1 TGCAGTGGCCCGGACAGATTGGCAGCTTTCTTT CSGPDRLAAFF
TRBD1 TRBJ2-7 many TRBV28 TGTGCCAGCGGAACCGAGACAGGGCCTCGGGAGCAGTACTTC CASGTETGPREQYF
NA TRBJ2-5 NA TRBV29-1 TGCAGCGTTCCCGGGGACGGACAAGAGACCCAGTACTTC CSVPGDGQETQYF
TRBD2 TRBJ2-2 NA TRBV29-1 TGCAGCGTGGGACTAGTTTTTACCGGGGAGCTGTTTTTT CSVGLVFTGELFF
NA TRBJ2-7 NA TRBV5-5 TGTGCCAGCAGCTCCCTTAGGGGCAGCTACGAGCAGTACTTC CASSSLRGSYEQYF
TRBD2 TRBJ2-5 NA TRBV10-2 TGCGCCAGCAGTGTTTCGGGAGGGCAACAAGAGACCCAGAACTTC CASSVSGGQQETQNF
NA TRBJ2-5 many TRBV6-6 TGTGCCAGCAGTTACGATCACCTCCAGGGGGAGACCCAGTACTTC CASSYDHLQGETQYF
NA TRBJ2-6 NA TRBV9 TGTGCCAGCAGCGTAATGGGTAGCGGAGGGGCCAACGTCCTGACTTTC CASSVMGSGGANVLTF
TRBD2 TRBJ2-1 NA TRBV27 TGTGCCAGCAGTCCTCCGGGACTACTCAATGAGCAGTTCTTC CASSPPGLLNEQFF
NA TRBJ2-1 once TRBV5-1 TGCGCCAGCAGCTTGAGGGGGTTCTCCAATGAGCAGTTCTTC CASSLRGFSNEQFF
TRBD1 TRBJ2-7 few TRBV5-1 TGCGCCAGCAGCTTGGAGGGACAGGGGGCTGGGGAGCAGTACTTC CASSLEGQGAGEQYF
NA TRBJ2-3 NA TRBV2 TGTGCCAGCTACGGCGGTAGCAGCACAGATACGCAGTATTTT CASYGGSSTDTQYF
TRBD1 TRBJ2-5 NA TRBV6-2/TRBV6-3 TGTGCCAGCCGAGAACCGACAGGGTGGGAGACCCAGTACTTC CASREPTGWETQYF
NA TRBJ2-3 few TRBV6-5 TGTGCCAGCATGGCGGGGCCACACAGATACGCGTATTTT CASMAGPHRYAYF
TRBD1 TRBJ1-6 few TRBV7-2 TGTGCCAGCAGCTCCACCTGGACAGGGAGCTCCTATAATTCACCCCTCCACTTT CASSSTWTGSSYNSPLHF
NA TRBJ2-7 NA TRBV28 TGTGCCAGCAGTTTGAGCTCCTACGACCAGTACTTC CASSLSSYDQYF
NA TRBJ2-7 NA TRBV28 TGTGCCAGCAGTTTAACGGCACTGGCCTACGAGCAGTACTTC CASSLTALAYEQYF
TRBD2 TRBJ2-7 NA TRBV10-3 TGTGCCATCAGTCTAGTTAAAGGGACTAGCGGCTACGAGCAGTACTTC CAISLVKGTSGYEQYF
TRBD1 TRBJ1-2 NA TRBV9 TGTGCCAGCAGCCTCGGGACAGGGGGCGTCTTAAGCTACACCTTC CASSLGTGGVLSYTF
TRBD2 TRBJ2-3 few TRBV11-2 TGTGCCAGCAGCTTAGGGGTAGGGGCTAGCGGGGCCCACAGATACGCGTATTTT CASSLGVGASGAHRYAYF
TRBD1 TRBJ2-7 few TRBV10-3 TGTGCCATCAGGCTGACAGGGGGACACGAGCAGTACTTC CAIRLTGGHEQYF
NA TRBJ1-2 NA TRBV12-3/TRBV12-4 TGTGTCAGCACCCCATCGGTAGGGAATGGCTACACCTTC CVSTPSVGNGYTF
NA TRBJ1-4 NA TRBV12-3/TRBV12-4 TGTGCCAGCAGTGTCGGGCAGGAAGGAGAAAAACTGTTTTTT CASSVGQEGEKLFF
NA TRBJ2-1 NA TRBV9 TGTGCCCGCAGCGTAGCGCAGTACAATGAGCAGTTCTTC CARSVAQYNEQFF
NA TRBJ2-7 few TRBV7-2 TGTGCCAGCAGCTTAAACCCAGGCCCATACGAGCAGTACTTC CASSLNPGPYEQYF
TRBD2 TRBJ2-1 NA TRBV10-3 TGTGCCATCGGAGGAGACGGGACTAGCGGGAGCCTTTACAATGAGCAGTTCTTC CAIGGDGTSGSLYNEQFF
NA TRBJ1-1 NA TRBV2 TGTGCCAGCCTTCTGGCAATGAACACTGAAGCTTTCTTT CASLLAMNTEAFF
NA TRBJ2-5 once TRBV6-5 TGTGCCAGCAGTTACGCTAGCCTTAAAGGGCAGTACTTC CASSYASLKGQYF
NA TRBJ1-6 NA TRBV7-3 TGTGCCAGCAGCTTAACCTCCGGGATGGGGTCACCCCTCCACTTT CASSLTSGMGSPLHF
TRBD2 TRBJ2-4 NA TRBV4-1 TGCGCCAGCAGCCAAGATCGCGGGAGGGCGGGGAAGCAGTACTTC CASSQDRGRAGKQYF
TRBD2 TRBJ2-1 NA TRBV3-1 TGTGCCAGCACTGGGACTAGCGGGAACCGAAATGAGCAGTTCTTC CASTGTSGNRNEQFF
NA TRBJ2-1 NA TRBV6-2/TRBV6-3 TGTGCCAGCAGTTACACAAAAGGACACCGCTTCAATGAGCAGTTCTTC CASSYTKGHRFNEQFF
NA TRBJ2-7 few TRBV5-1 TGCGCCAGCAGCTCCGACGGCACCTACGAGCAGTACTTC CASSSDGTYEQYF
NA TRBJ2-4 few TRBV6-5 TGTGCCAGCAGAGGAGGGGGGGTAGCCAAAAACATTCAGTACTTC CASRGGGVAKNIQYF
NA TRBJ2-1 NA TRBV5-1 TGCGCCAGCAGCTTGCCCGCGGGACAATACAATGAGCAGTTCTTC CASSLPAGQYNEQFF
NA TRBJ2-7 NA TRBV11-2 TGTGCCAGCAGCTTTCTGCAAGCGGCCACCTACGAGCAGTACTTC CASSFLQAATYEQYF
NA TRBJ1-6 few TRBV3-1 TGTGCCAGCAGCCGATATGCAGGGGCAGGGGTGGCTTCACCCCTCCACTTT CASSRYAGAGVASPLHF
TRBD2 TRBJ2-1 NA TRBV20-1 TGCAGTGCTAGTCCCTCTAGCGGGATTTACAATGAGCAGTTCTTC CSASPSSGIYNEQFF
NA TRBJ2-7 NA TRBV20-1 TGCAGTGCTAGAGTGGAGGGGTACTACGTCGAGCAGTACTTC CSARVEGYYVEQYF
TRBD2 TRBJ2-7 many TRBV27 TGTGCCAGCAGTTCCCTGGCGGGAGTGGGCGAGCAGTACTTC CASSSLAGVGEQYF
TRBD1 TRBJ2-5 NA TRBV7-9 TGTGCCAGCAGCTTAGGGACAGGGGGCAGTGAAGAGACCCAGTACTTC CASSLGTGGSEETQYF
TRBD1 TRBJ1-2 once TRBV12-3/TRBV12-4 TGTGCCAGCAGTCCCTACGGACAGGGACTTAACTATGGCTACACCTTC CASSPYGQGLNYGYTF
TRBD2 TRBJ2-7 NA TRBV2 TGTGCCAGCAGTGAAACTAGCGGACTATACGAGCAGTACTTC CASSETSGLYEQYF
NA TRBJ2-1 NA TRBV29-1 TGCAGCGTGGGCAGGCGGAACGACACCATCTACAATGAGCAGTTCTTC CSVGRRNDTIYNEQFF
TRBD1 TRBJ2-7 many TRBV12-3/TRBV12-4 TGTGCCAGCAGCCCCGTGGACAGGACGAGCTCCTACGAGCAGTACTTC CASSPVDRTSSYEQYF